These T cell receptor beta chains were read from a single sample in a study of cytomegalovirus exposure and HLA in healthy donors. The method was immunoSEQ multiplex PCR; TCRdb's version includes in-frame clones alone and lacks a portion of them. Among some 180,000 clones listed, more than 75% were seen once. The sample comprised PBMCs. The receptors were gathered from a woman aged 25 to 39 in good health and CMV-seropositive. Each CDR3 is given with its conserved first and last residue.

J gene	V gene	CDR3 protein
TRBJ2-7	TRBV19	CASSTTHPYEQYF
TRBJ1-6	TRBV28	CASSLGGNSPLHF
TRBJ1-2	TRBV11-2	CASSPSFRRDGYTF
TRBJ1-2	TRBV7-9	CASSPTQGADGYTF
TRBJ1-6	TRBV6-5	CASNRVPGSPLHF
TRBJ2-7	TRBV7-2	CASSLAQVGMTYF
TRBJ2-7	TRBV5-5	CASSILGAGGNYEQYF
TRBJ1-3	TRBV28	CASSFSQGVGGNTIYF
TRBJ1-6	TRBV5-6	CASRRTGGNSPLHF
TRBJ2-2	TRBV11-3	CASSLGTGRAGELFF
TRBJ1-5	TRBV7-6	CASSLELGGDGNQPQHF
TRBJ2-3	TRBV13	CASSHPAGGDTDTQYF
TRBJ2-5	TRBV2	CASSVSSGGAGETQYF
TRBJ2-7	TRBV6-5	CASSYRTSASHEQYF
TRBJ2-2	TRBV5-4	CASSFGGGHTGELFF
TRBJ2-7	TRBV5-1	CASSSGTYEQYF
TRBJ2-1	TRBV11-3	CASSPSRQGGVDEQFF
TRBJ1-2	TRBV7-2	CASSLDRSNYGYTF
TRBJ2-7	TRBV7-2	CASSLRIRGHYEQYF
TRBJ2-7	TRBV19	CASRGTGVDEQYF
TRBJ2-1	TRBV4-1	CASSFVTSGGANYNEQFF
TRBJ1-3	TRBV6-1	CASSAGTGNTIYF
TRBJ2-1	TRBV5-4	CASSLEGASRYNEQFF
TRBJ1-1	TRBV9	CASSVAGTGEDEAFF
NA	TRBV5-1	CASSTNPTGRGSYEQYF
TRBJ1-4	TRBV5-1	CASSLAGREKLFF
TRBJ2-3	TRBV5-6	CASSSSGEGDTQYF
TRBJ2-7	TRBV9	CASSVGGQGINEQYF
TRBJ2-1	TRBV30	CAWTGVWIAGHNEQFF
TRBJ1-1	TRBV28	CASSPPGTADTEAFF
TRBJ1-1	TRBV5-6	CASSLRRGPRTILAFF
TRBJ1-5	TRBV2	CASSVRGANNQPQHF
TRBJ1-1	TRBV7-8	CASSLVLNTEAFF
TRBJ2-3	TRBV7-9	CASSASLAGETDTQYF
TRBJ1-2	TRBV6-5	CASSYSGQGDGYTF
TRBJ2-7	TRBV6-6	CASIKRQGDYEQYF
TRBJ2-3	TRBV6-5	CASSYSTQGSALF
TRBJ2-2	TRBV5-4	CASSSPGPGGPNTGELFF
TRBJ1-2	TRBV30	CALGQGAVYGYTF
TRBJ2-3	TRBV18	CASSLIGDRVAQYF
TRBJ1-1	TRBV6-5	CASKVGSTEAFF